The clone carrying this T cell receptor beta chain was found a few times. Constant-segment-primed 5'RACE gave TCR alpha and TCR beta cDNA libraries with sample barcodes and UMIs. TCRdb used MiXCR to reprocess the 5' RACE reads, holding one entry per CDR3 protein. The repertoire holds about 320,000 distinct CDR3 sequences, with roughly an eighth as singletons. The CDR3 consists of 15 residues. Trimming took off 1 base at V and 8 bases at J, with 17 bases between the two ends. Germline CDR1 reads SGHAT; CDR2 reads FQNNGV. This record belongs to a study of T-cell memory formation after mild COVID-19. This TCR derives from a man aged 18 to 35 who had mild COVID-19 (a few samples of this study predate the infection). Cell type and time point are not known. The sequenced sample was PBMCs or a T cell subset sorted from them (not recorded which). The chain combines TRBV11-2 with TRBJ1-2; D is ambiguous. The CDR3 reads CASSLGVGEGRGYTF. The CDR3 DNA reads TGTGCCAGCAGCTTAGGAGTTGGGGAGGGAAGGGGCTACACCTTC.